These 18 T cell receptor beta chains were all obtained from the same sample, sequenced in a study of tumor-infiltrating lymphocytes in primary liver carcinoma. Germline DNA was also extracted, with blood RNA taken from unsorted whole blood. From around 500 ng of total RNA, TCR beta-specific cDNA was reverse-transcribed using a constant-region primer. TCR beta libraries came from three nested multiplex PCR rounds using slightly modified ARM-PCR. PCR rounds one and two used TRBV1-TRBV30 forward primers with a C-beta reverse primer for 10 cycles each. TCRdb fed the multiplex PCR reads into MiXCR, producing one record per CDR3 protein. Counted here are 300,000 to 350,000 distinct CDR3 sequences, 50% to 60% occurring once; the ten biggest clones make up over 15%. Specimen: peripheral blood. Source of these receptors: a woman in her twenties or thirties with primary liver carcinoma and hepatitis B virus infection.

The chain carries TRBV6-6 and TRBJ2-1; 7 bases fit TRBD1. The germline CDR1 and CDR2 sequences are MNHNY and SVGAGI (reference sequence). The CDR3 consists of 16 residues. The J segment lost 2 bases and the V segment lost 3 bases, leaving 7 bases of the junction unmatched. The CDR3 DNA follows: TGTGCCAGCAGTTATGTCGGGACAGAAGCCTACAATGAGCAGTTCTTC. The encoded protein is CASSYVGTEAYNEQFF.

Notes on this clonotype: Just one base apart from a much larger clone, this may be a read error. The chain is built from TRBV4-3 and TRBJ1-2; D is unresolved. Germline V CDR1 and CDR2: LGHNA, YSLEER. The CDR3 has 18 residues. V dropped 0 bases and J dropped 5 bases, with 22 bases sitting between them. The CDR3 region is CASSQDRRRGIGSYGYTF. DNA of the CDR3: TGCGCCAGCAGCCAAGATCGGCGCCGGGGTATCGGTAGTTATGGCTACACCTTC.

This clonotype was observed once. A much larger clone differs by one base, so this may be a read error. The CDR3 DNA reads as TGCAGGGTGACGGGACAGGGGGCCTCTAATGAAAAACTGTTTTTT. Amino acids: CRVTGQGASNEKLFF. The rearrangement uses TRBV29-1 and TRBJ1-4, with 12 bases lining up with TRBD1. In germline, CDR1 is SQVTM, CDR2 ANQGSEA. This CDR3 spans 15 amino acids. Full variable domain (outside the CDR3, taken from reference TRBV29-1 and TRBJ1-4): SAVISQKPSRDICQRGTSLTIQCQVDSQVTMMFWYRQQPGQSLTLIATANQGSEATYESGFVIDKFPISRPNLTFSTLTVSNMSPEDSSIYLCRVTGQGASNEKLFFGSGTQLSVL.

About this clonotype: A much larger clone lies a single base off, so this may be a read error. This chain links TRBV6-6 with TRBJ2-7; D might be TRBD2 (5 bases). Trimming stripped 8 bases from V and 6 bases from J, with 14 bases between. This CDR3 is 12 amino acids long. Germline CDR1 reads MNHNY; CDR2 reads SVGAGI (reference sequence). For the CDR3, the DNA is TGTGCCAGCCGTGGGTCTAGCCCCGAGCAGTACTTC. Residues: CASRGSSPEQYF.

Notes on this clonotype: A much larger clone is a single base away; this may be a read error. The CDR3 nucleotides are TGTGCCAGCGGTGGCCAGGGCAGCGCGAAGACCCAGTACTTC. This translates into CASGGQGSAKTQYF. The chain employs TRBV12-3 or TRBV12-4 and TRBJ2-5; possibly TRBD1 for D (5 bases). This CDR3 comprises 14 residues. V was cut by 8 bases and J by 6 bases, with 19 bases left in between.

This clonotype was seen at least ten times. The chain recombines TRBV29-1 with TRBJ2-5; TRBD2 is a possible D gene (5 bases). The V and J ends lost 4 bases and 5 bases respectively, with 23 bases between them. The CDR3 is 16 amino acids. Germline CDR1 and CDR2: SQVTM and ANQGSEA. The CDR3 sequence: CSVAVLLVGESETQYF. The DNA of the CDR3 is TGCAGCGTTGCGGTCCTACTAGTGGGAGAAAGTGAGACCCAGTACTTC.

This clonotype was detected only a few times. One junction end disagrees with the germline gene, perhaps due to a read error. The CDR3 sequence is CVSSLPPGRDWRSPLHF. The CDR3 bases are TGTGTCAGCAGCTTACCCCCGGGTAGGGACTGGCGTTCACCCCTCCACTTT. This chain connects TRBV11-2 to TRBJ1-6; a weak D match, TRBD1 (5 bases). The CDR3 loop spans 17 amino acids. Germline assignment: CDR1 SGHAT and CDR2 FQNNGV.

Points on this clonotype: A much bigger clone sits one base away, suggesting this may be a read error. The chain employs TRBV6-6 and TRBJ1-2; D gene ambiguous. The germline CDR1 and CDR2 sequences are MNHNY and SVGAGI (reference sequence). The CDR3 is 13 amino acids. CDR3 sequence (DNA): TGTACCAGCAGTTATAAACAGTCCTATGGCTACACCTTC. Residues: CTSSYKQSYGYTF.

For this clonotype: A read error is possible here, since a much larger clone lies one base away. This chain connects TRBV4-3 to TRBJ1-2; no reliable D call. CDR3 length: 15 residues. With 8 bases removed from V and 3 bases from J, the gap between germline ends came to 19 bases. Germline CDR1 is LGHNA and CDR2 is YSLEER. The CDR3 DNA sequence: TGCGCCAGCGGCCCGGTCCCTACCTCTTACTATGGCTACACCTTC. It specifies CASGPVPTSYYGYTF.

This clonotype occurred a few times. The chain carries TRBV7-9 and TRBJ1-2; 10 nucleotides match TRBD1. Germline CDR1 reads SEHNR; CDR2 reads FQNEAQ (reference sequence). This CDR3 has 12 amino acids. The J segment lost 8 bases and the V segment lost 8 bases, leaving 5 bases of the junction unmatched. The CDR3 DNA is TGTGCCAGCGGCCGGGACAGGGGCGGCTACACCTTC. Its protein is CASGRDRGGYTF.

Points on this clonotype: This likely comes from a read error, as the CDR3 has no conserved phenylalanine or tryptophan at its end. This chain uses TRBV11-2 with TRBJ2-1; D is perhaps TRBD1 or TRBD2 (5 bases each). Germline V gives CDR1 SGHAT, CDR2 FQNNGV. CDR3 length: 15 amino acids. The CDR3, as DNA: TGTGCCAGCAACTTAGAGAGAGGGGCCTACAATGAGCAGTTCCTC. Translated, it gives CASNLERGAYNEQFL.

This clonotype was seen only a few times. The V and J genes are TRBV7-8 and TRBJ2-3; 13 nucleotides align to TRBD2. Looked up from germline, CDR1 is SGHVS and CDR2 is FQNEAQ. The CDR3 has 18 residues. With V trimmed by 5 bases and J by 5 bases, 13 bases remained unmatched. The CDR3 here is CASSLFVWTSGRGDTQYF. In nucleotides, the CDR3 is TGTGCCAGCAGCCTGTTCGTTTGGACTAGCGGGAGAGGAGATACGCAGTATTTT.

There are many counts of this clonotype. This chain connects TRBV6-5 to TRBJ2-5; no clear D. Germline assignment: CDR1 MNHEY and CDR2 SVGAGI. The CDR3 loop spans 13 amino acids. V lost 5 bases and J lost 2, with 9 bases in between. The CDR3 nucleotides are TGTGCCAGCAGTCTTCCAGGTCAAGAGACCCAGTACTTC. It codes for CASSLPGQETQYF.

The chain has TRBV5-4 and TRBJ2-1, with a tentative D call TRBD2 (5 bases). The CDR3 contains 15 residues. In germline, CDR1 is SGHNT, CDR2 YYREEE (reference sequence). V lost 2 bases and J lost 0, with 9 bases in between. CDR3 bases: TGTGCCAGCAGCTTTGCGAGGGCCTCCTACAATGAGCAGTTCTTC. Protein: CASSFARASYNEQFF.

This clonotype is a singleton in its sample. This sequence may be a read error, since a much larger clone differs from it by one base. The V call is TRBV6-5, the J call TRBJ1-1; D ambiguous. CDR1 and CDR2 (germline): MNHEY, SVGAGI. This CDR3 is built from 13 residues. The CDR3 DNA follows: TGTGCCAGCAGCCCTTACAAGAACACTGAAGGTTTCTTT. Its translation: CASSPYKNTEGFF.

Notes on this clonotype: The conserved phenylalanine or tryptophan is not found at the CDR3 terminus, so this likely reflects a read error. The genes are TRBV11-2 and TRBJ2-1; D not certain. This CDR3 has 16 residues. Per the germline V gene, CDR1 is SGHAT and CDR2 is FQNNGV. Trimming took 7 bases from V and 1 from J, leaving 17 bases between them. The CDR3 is CASIADPGSSYNEQFI. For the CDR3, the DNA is TGTGCCAGCATCGCAGACCCGGGTAGTTCCTACAATGAGCAGTTCATC.

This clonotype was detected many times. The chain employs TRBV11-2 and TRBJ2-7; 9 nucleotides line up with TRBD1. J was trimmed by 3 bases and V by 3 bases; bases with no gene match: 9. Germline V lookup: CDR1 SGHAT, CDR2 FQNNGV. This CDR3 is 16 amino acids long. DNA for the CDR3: TGTGCCAGCAGCTTGCCCATGGGACAGGGAGTCTACGAGCAGTACTTC. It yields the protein CASSLPMGQGVYEQYF.

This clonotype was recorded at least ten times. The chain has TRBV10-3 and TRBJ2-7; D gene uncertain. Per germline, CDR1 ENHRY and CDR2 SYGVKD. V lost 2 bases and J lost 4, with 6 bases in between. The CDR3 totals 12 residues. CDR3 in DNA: TGTGCCATCAGTGAGACGACTTACGAGCAGTACTTC. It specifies CAISETTYEQYF.